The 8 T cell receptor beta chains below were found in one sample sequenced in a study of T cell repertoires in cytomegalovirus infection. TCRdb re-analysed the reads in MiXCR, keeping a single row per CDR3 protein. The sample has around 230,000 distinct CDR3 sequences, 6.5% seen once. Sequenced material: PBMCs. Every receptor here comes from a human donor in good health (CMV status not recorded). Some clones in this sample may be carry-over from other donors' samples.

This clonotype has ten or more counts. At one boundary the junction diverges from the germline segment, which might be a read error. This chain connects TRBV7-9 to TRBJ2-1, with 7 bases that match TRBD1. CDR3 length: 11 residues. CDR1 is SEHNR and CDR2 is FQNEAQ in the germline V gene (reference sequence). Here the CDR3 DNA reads TGTGCCAGCAGGGGGACAGCTCCGCCGGTCTTC. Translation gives CASRGTAPPVF.

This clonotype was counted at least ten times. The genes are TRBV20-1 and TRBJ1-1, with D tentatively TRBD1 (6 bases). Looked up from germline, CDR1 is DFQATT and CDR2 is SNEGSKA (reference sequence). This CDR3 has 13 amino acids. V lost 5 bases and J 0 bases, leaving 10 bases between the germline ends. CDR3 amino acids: CSAGQMMNTEAFF. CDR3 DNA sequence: TGCAGTGCTGGACAGATGATGAACACTGAAGCTTTCTTT.

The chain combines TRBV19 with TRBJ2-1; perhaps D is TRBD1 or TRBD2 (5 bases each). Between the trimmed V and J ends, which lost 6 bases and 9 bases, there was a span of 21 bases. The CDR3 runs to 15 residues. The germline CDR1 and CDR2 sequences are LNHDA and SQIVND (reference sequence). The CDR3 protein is CASRGGTPSPLEQFF. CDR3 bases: TGTGCCAGTAGGGGTGGGACCCCCTCGCCCCTTGAGCAGTTCTTC.

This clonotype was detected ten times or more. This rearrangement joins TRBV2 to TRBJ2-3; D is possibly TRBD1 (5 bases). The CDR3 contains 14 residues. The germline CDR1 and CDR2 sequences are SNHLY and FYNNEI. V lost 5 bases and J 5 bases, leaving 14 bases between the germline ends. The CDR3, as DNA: TGTGCCAGCAGTCCCAACCCCAGGGTAGATACGCAGTATTTT. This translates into CASSPNPRVDTQYF.

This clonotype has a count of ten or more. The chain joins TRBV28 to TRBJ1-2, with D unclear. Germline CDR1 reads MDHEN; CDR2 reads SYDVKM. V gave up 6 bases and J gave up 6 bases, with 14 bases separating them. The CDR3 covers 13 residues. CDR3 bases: TGTGCCAGCAGATCGGGTACGGGAAATGGCTACACCTTC. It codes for CASRSGTGNGYTF.

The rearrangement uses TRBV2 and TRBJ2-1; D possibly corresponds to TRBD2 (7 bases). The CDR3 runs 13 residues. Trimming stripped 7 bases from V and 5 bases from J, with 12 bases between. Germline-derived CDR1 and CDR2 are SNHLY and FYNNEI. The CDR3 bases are TGTGCCAGCAACGAGGGGGGGGACAATGAGCAGTTCTTC. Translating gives CASNEGGDNEQFF.

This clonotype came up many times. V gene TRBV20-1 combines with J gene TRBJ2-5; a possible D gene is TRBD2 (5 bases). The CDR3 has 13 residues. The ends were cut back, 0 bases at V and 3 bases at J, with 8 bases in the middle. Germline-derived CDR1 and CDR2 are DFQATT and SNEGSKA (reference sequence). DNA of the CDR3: TGCAGTGCTAGAGAACAGCGGAAAGAGACCCAGTACTTC. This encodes CSAREQRKETQYF.

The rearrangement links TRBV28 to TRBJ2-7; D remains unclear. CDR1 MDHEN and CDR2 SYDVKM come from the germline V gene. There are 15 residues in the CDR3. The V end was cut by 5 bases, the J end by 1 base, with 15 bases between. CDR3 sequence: CASSRPSLGSYEQYF. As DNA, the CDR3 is TGTGCCAGCAGTCGCCCTAGTTTGGGGTCCTACGAGCAGTACTTC.